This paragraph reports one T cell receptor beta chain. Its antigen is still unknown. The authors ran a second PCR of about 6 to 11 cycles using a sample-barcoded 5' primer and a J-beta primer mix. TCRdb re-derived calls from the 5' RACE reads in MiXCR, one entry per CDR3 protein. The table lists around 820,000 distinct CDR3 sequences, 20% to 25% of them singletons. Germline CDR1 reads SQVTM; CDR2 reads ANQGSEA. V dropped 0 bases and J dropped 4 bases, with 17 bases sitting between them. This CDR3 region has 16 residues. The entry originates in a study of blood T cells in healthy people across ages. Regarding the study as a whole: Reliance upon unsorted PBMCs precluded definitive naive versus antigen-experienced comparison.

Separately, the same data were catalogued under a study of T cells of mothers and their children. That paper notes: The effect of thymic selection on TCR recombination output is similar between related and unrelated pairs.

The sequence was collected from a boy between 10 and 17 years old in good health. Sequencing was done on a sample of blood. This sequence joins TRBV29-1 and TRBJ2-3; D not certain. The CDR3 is CSVEDLADARSDTQYF. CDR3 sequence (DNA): TGCAGCGTTGAAGATCTGGCGGACGCTCGGTCAGATACGCAGTATTTT.